This T cell receptor beta chain is from a study of monozygotic twins with inflammatory bowel disease. Broader study findings: Among IBD patients, TCRbeta diversity (inverse Simpson) was lower than in healthy co-twins.

Concerning this clonotype: Its matching antigen is unknown.

The germline V gene encodes CDR1 SGHRS and CDR2 YFSETQ. The CDR3 runs 15 residues. Eight reactions per sample, run separately, yielded cDNA. TCRdb derives one entry per CDR3 protein from the 5' RACE reads, leaving out DNA. The table lists more than 350,000 distinct CDR3 sequences, with about 2.2% in the top ten. The sequencing input was blood. This rearrangement joins TRBV5-1 to TRBJ1-3. The TCR originated in a human donor with ulcerative colitis or Crohn's disease, or a healthy co-twin of an affected twin (not recorded which). The CDR3 loop reads CASSPTSTSGNTIYF.